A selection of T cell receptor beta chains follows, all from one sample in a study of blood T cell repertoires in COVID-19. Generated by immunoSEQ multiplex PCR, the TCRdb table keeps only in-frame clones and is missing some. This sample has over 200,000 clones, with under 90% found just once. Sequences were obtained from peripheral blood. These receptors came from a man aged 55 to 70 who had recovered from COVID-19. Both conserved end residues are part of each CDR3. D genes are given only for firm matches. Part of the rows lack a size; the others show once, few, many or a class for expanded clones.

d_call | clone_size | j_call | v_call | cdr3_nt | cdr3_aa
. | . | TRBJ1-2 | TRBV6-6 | TGTGCCAGCAACGCCCTACCGTCTCCTTATGGCTACACCTTC | CASNALPSPYGYTF
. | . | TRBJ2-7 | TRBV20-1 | TGCAGTGCTAGTGAGGTCGTTAGCGTCTACGAGCAGTACTTC | CSASEVVSVYEQYF
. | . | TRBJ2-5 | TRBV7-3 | TGTGCCAGCAGCCCCCGTGGGGGCGAAGAGACCCAGTACTTC | CASSPRGGEETQYF
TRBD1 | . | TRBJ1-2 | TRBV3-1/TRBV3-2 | TGTGCCAGCAGCACCCGACAGGGGGCGCGAGGCTACACCTTC | CASSTRQGARGYTF
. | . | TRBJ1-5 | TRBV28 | TGTGCCAGCGTTGCGGGTCCCCGCAATCAGCCCCAGCATTTT | CASVAGPRNQPQHF
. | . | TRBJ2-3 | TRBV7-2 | TGTGCCAGCAGCTTAGAGTGGGCCACAGATACGCAGTATTTT | CASSLEWATDTQYF
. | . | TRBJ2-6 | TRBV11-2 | TGTGCCAGCAGCCCCCTGACAATCGTAAGCTCTGGGGCCAACGTCCTGACTTTC | CASSPLTIVSSGANVLTF
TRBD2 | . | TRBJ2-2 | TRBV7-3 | TGTGCCAGCAGCTTAGCGGGAGTTAACACCGGGGAGCTGTTTTTT | CASSLAGVNTGELFF
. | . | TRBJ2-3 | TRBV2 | TGTGCCAGCACATGGGTTCTGGAGGGGCCAGATACGCAGTATTTT | CASTWVLEGPDTQYF
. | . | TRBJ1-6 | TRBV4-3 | TGCGCCAGCAGCCAGGTCCTGGGCCCGGATTCACCCCTCCACTTT | CASSQVLGPDSPLHF
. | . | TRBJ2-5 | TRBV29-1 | TGCAGCGTTGTCTACGGACAGACTTGGGAGACCCAGTACTTC | CSVVYGQTWETQYF
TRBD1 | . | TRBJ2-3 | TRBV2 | TGTGCCAGCAGGGACGACAGGGGCCCAGATACGCAGTATTTT | CASRDDRGPDTQYF
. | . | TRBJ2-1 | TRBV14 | TGTGCCAGCAGCCTTGGGACAAAGCAGTTCTTC | CASSLGTKQFF
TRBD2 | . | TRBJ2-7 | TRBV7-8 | TGTGCCAGCAGCCCCGGGGGGGCTGTGAGGGAGCAGTACTTC | CASSPGGAVREQYF
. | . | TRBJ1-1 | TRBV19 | TGTGCCAGTAGTATGAGGAACACTGAAGCTTTCTTT | CASSMRNTEAFF
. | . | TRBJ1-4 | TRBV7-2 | TGTGCCAGCAGCTTAGCCAGGGTTAATGAAAAACTGTTTTTT | CASSLARVNEKLFF
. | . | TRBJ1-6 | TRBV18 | TGTGCCAGCTCACCCTACATGGACTTATATAATTCACCCCTCCACTTT | CASSPYMDLYNSPLHF
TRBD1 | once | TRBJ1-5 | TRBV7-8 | TGTGCCAGCAGCTCCGACCGGGACAGGGGAGGGCAGCCCCAGCATTTT | CASSSDRDRGGQPQHF
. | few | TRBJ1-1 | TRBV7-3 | TGTGCCAGCAGCTTATTGGCTCTGAACACTGAAGCTTTCTTT | CASSLLALNTEAFF
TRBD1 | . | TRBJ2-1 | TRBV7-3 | TGTGCCAGCAGCTTAACGTCCGGGGCAGGGGGCGTGCAGTTCTTC | CASSLTSGAGGVQFF
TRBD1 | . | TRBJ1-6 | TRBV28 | TGTGCCAGCAGTTTGGGACAGGGGACTTCACCCCTCCACTTT | CASSLGQGTSPLHF
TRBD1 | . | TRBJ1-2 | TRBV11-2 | TGTGCCAGCAGCTTAGATACCCGTAGGGGACAGGGAGGCTATGGCTACACCTTC | CASSLDTRRGQGGYGYTF
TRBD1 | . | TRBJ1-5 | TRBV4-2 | TGTGCCAGCAGCCACCGTGGGACAGGGTCTAATCAGCCCCAGCATTTT | CASSHRGTGSNQPQHF
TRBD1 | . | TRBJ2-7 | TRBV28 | TGTGCCAGCAGTTTAGCCTTTGGGACAGGGGCCTACGAGCAGTACTTC | CASSLAFGTGAYEQYF
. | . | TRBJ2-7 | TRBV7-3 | TGTGCCAGCAGCTTATTCGCAGGGGCCTACGAGCAGTACTTC | CASSLFAGAYEQYF
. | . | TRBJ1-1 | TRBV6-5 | TGTGCCAGCAGGATTGGACTGCCGAACACTGAAGCTTTCTTT | CASRIGLPNTEAFF
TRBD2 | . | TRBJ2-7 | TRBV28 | TGTGCCAGCAGTTGGGCTAGCGGGAGCAACGAGCAGTACTTC | CASSWASGSNEQYF
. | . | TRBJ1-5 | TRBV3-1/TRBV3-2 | TGTGCCAGCAGCCTCGACAGCGGCAATCAGCCCCAGCATTTT | CASSLDSGNQPQHF
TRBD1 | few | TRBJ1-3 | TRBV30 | TGTGCCTGGAGTGTCCCGACAGGGACTGGAAACACCATATATTTT | CAWSVPTGTGNTIYF
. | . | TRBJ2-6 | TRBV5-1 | TGCGCCAGCAGTGAACAGGGTCCTGGGGCCAACGTCCTGACTTTC | CASSEQGPGANVLTF
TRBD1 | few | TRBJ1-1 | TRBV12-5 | TGTGCTAGTGGTACCGACAGGGCCGCTTTCTTT | CASGTDRAAFF
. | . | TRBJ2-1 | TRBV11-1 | TGTGCCAGCAGCCCCGAGTTGGAGGAGCAGTTCTTC | CASSPELEEQFF
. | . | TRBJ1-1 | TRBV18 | TGTGCCAGCTCACCTTCGACAGGTCAGGCTGAAGCTTTCTTT | CASSPSTGQAEAFF
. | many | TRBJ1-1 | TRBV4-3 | TGCGCCAGCAGCCAAGACGCAGGGTTGACTGAAGCTTTCTTT | CASSQDAGLTEAFF
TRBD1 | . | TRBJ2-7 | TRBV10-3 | TGTGCCAGCCAAAGTGGACAGGGGGCCCACGAGCAGTACTTC | CASQSGQGAHEQYF
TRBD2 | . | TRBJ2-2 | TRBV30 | TGTGCCTGGAGGCCGGGACTACCTCCCGGGGAGCTGTTTTTT | CAWRPGLPPGELFF
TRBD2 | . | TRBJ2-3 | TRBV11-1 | TGTGCCAGCAGCTCGTCCGGGACTAGCGGCACAGATACGCAGTATTTT | CASSSSGTSGTDTQYF
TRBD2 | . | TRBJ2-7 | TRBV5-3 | TGTGCCAGGGCAGCTTACAGCGGGAGAATCTACGAGCAGTACTTC | CARAAYSGRIYEQYF
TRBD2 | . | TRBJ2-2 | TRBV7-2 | TGTGCCAGCAGCTTAAGGGGAGGGAGAGGTTGGGACGGGGAGCTGTTTTTT | CASSLRGGRGWDGELFF
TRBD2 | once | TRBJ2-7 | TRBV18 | TGTGCCAGCTCACCTTCGGGCGGGAGTACCTACGAGCAGTACTTC | CASSPSGGSTYEQYF
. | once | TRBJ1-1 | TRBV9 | TGTGCCAGCAGCCCCCTCCAGGCCGCTTTAAACACTGAAGCTTTCTTT | CASSPLQAALNTEAFF
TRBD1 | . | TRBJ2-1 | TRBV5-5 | TGTGCCAGCAGCATGAGACAGGGATCCTACAATGAGCAGTTCTTC | CASSMRQGSYNEQFF
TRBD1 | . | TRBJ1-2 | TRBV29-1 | TGCAGCGTGGACTGGGACAGGCGTAACTATGGCTACACCTTC | CSVDWDRRNYGYTF
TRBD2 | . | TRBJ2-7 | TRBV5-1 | TGCGCCAGCAGCATGACTAGCTTCTACGAGCAGTACTTC | CASSMTSFYEQYF
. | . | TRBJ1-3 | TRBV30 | TGTGCCTGGGTTGGGACAAACTACGGAAACACCATATATTTT | CAWVGTNYGNTIYF
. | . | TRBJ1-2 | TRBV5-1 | TGCGCCAGCAGCCCGGATCCGGCGCGGTTGAACTATGGCTACACCTTC | CASSPDPARLNYGYTF
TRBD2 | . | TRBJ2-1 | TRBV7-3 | TGTGCCAGCAGCTCCAGGGAGCTAGCGGGACCTTACAATGAGCAGTTCTTC | CASSSRELAGPYNEQFF
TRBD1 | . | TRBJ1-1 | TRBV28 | TGTGCCAGCACCCCAACGATAGGGGGCCGGAACACTGAAGCTTTCTTT | CASTPTIGGRNTEAFF
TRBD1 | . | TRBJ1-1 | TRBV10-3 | TGTGCCATCAGTGAGTCGAGACGGACAGGGAGTCTTAAGACTGAAGCTTTCTTT | CAISESRRTGSLKTEAFF
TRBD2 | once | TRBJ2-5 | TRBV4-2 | TGTGCCAGCAGCCAGTTCGGGGGGGATATGTACCAAGAGACCCAGTACTTC | CASSQFGGDMYQETQYF
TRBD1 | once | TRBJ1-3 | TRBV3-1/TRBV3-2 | TGTGCCAGCAGACCAGACAGGGTTCGAAACACCATATATTTT | CASRPDRVRNTIYF
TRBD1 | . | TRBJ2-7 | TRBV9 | TGTGCCAGCAGCGATACAGGGGGCTCCCTCTACGAGCAGTACTTC | CASSDTGGSLYEQYF
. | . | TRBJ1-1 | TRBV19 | TGTGCCAGTAACAGGGTCGGGGCCACTGAAGCTTTCTTT | CASNRVGATEAFF